One sample yielded the 14 T cell receptor beta chains listed below, sequenced in a study of shared clonotypes between healthy human individuals. This table comes from immunoSEQ multiplex PCR, and its TCRdb copy is limited to in-frame clones, with some not included. There are around 320,000 clones in the sample; around nine tenths occur only once, and around 16% lies in the top ten. The specimen was memory CD8+ T cells sorted from blood. Regarding subset: CD45RO+ cells pooled with CCR7-negative TemRA cells. The origin of the receptors is a man younger than 35 in good health.

This clone was recorded only once. V and J are TRBV18 and TRBJ1-2, with 9 bases that match TRBD1. Germline assignment: CDR1 KGHSH and CDR2 LQKENI. Losses at the gene ends were 3 bases for V and 4 bases for J; bases not matched to a gene: 3. The CDR3 consists of 14 residues. The CDR3 sequence is CASSPGQGGYGYTF. CDR3 nucleotides: TGTGCCAGCTCACCGGGACAGGGTGGCTATGGCTACACCTTC.

CDR3 sequence reads: CSVEPDSYQETQYF. The CDR3 bases are TGCAGCGTTGAGCCGGACAGCTACCAAGAGACCCAGTACTTC. This chain connects TRBV29-1 to TRBJ2-5; a possible D gene is TRBD1 (6 bases). This CDR3 has 14 residues. V was cut by 3 bases and J by 0 bases, with 11 bases left in between. Germline V gene data show CDR1 as SQVTM and CDR2 as ANQGSEA.

V usage is TRBV2 and J usage is TRBJ2-7, with unresolved D. This CDR3 contains 11 residues. Germline V gene sequence: CDR1 SNHLY, CDR2 FYNNEI. Trimming removed 5 bases at V and 3 bases at J, with 5 bases between. The CDR3 reads CASSRDYEQYF. CDR3 sequence (DNA): TGTGCCAGCAGTAGAGACTACGAGCAGTACTTC.

The V call is TRBV6-5, the J call TRBJ2-3; no firm D call. Deletions cut 0 bases from V and 6 bases from J, with 7 bases between. This CDR3 comprises 13 residues. CDR1 and CDR2 (germline): MNHEY, SVGAGI. DNA of the CDR3: TGTGCCAGCAGTTACTCCGATCGGGATACGCAGTATTTT. Amino acids: CASSYSDRDTQYF.

The chain couples TRBV16 to TRBJ2-2; tentative D call: TRBD1 (6 bases). The germline V gene encodes CDR1 KGHSY and CDR2 FQNENV. The CDR3 consists of 13 residues. Trimming removed 2 bases at V and 6 bases at J, with 7 bases between. The CDR3 here is CASSQDRSGELFF. The DNA of the CDR3 is TGTGCCAGCAGCCAAGACAGGTCCGGGGAGCTGTTTTTT.

CDR3 DNA: TGTGCCAGCAGCCCCCTTACGGAGGGCAGGGGTTTTACTTACAATGAGCAGTTCTTC. The encoded protein is CASSPLTEGRGFTYNEQFF. The chain is built from TRBV7-9 and TRBJ2-1, with D perhaps assigned TRBD1 or TRBD2 (6 bases each). CDR1 and CDR2 from the germline V gene are SEHNR and FQNEAQ (reference sequence). Trimming left V 5 bases short and J 4 bases short, with 27 bases between. The CDR3 extends over 19 amino acids.

The J gene is TRBJ2-7, the V gene TRBV5-1; D may be TRBD1 (6 bases). The germline V gene has CDR1 SGHRS and CDR2 YFSETQ. The CDR3 totals 14 residues. Trimming stripped 1 base from V and 4 bases from J, with 12 bases between. Written as DNA, the CDR3 is TGCGCCAGCAGCTTGTTTGACAGGAATTACGAGCAGTACTTC. Amino acid sequence: CASSLFDRNYEQYF.

The chain combines TRBV6-1 with TRBJ2-5; the match to TRBD2 covers 7 bases. The CDR3 length is 16 residues. Trimming cost V 4 bases and J 5 bases; bases outside gene matches: 13. Germline CDR1 is MNHNS and CDR2 is SASEGT. The CDR3 here is CASSGDGEGLEETQYF. The CDR3 DNA is TGTGCCAGCAGTGGAGATGGGGAGGGCCTGGAGGAGACCCAGTACTTC.

V gene TRBV7-3 combines with J gene TRBJ2-7, with a possible D match to TRBD1 (5 bases). Germline-derived CDR1 and CDR2 are SGHTA and FQGTGA. This CDR3 is built from 15 residues. V lost 5 bases, J lost 2 bases, and 16 bases lay in between. CDR3 sequence: CASSPGQGHTYEQYF. DNA for the CDR3: TGTGCCAGCAGCCCAGGGCAGGGCCATACCTACGAGCAGTACTTC.

This chain joins TRBV9 and TRBJ2-7; possibly TRBD2 for D (5 bases). Germline CDR1 is SGDLS and CDR2 is YYNGEE. The CDR3 has 11 residues. With 3 bases removed from V and 7 bases from J, the gap between germline ends came to 8 bases. The CDR3 protein is CASSETGEQYF. The CDR3, as DNA: TGTGCCAGCAGCGAGACGGGGGAGCAGTACTTC.

The table lists this clone with a count of one. The J gene is TRBJ2-5, the V gene TRBV14, with D possibly TRBD1 on 5 matching bases. V lost 3 bases and J 3 bases, leaving 20 bases between the germline ends. The CDR3 sequence is 17 residues long. Germline CDR1 SGHDN, CDR2 FVKESK. The CDR3, as DNA: TGTGCCAGCAGCCAGCCCCTTTGGGGCCCAGGAGAAGAGACCCAGTACTTC. It specifies CASSQPLWGPGEETQYF.

The J gene is TRBJ2-7, the V gene TRBV15; D not resolved. The V end was cut by 1 base, the J end by 6 bases, with 13 bases between. The CDR3 totals 14 residues. Germline V CDR1 and CDR2: LNHNV, YYDKDF (reference sequence). This CDR3 is CATSRVRALGEQYF. As DNA, the CDR3 is TGTGCCACCAGCAGAGTTAGGGCCCTCGGCGAGCAGTACTTC. Supplemented by reference TRBV15 and TRBJ2-7, the full variable domain reads DAMVIQNPRYQVTQFGKPVTLSCSQTLNHNVMYWYQQKSSQAPKLLFHYYDKDFNNEADTPDNFQSRRPNTSFCFLDIRSPGLGDTAMYLCATSRVRALGEQYFGPGTRLTVT.

V is TRBV27 and J is TRBJ2-7, with no clear D. V gave up 5 bases and J gave up 2 bases, with 13 bases separating them. Germline V gene data show CDR1 as MNHEY and CDR2 as SMNVEV (reference sequence). The CDR3 length is 14 residues. The CDR3 protein is CASSPNLSTYEQYF. The CDR3 DNA reads as TGTGCCAGCAGTCCGAACCTAAGTACCTACGAGCAGTACTTC.

The rearrangement joins TRBV5-4 to TRBJ2-1, with no clear D. From germline, CDR1 is SGHNT and CDR2 YYREEE (reference sequence). This CDR3 region has 17 residues. Trimming removed 4 bases at V and 4 bases at J, with 21 bases between. The CDR3 DNA reads as TGTGCCAGCAGCCCTACCCTAGAGGCGGTTAATTACAATGAGCAGTTCTTC. It specifies CASSPTLEAVNYNEQFF.